This T cell receptor (beta chain) was retrieved from a study of cytomegalovirus exposure and HLA in healthy donors. The study's findings and limits: The presence/absence work took it that sequencing depth was about the same across donors. Compared with the approximately 680-donor mean, an Asian-associated ancestry cluster reportedly had fewer N-insertions, according to a later analysis.

Germline CDR1 and CDR2: SGHVS and FQNEAQ. Trimming cost V 4 bases and J 2 bases; bases outside gene matches: 4. This CDR3 has 15 amino acids. This clone has a handful of counts. Its target is unknown. Use of 60 Vbeta and 13 Jbeta primers characterized the PCR. Methods used by the authors: Unique TCR beta chains numbered around 80 million in a later analysis, with some 9.9 million shared. Here immunoSEQ multiplex PCR was the method, and the copy in TCRdb shows in-frame clones only, minus some. V and J calls and clone size are as listed in that table; D and trimming were resolved from the DNA. Here the sample spans approximately 160,000 clones, approximately 82% being singletons.

Sequenced material: PBMCs. The receptor was derived from a male donor in good health and CMV-seronegative. The J gene is TRBJ2-2, the V gene TRBV7-8, with 7 bases matching TRBD2. The DNA of the CDR3 is TGTGCCAGCAGCTCGAGCGGGGTAAACACCGGGGAGCTGTTTTTT. It codes for CASSSSGVNTGELFF.